This T cell receptor beta chain is from a study of blood T cell repertoires in COVID-19. Study at large: Sites across the United States, Italy and Spain contributed samples from acute and convalescent COVID-19.

Sequenced by immunoSEQ multiplex PCR; TCRdb stores in-frame clones only, minus some. Of about 530,000 clones in the sample, roughly nine tenths were seen once. The ends were cut back, 6 bases at V and 5 bases at J, with 11 bases in the middle. From germline, CDR1 is MNHEY and CDR2 SVGAGI. CDR3 length equals 13 residues. The sample comprised peripheral blood. This clonotype originated in a woman aged 45-65 years with COVID-19, enrolled during active disease. The chain has TRBV6-5 and TRBJ1-5; possible D gene TRBD1, 5 bases. The CDR3 DNA reads TGTGCCAGCAGAGAGGGGAGGGATCAGCCCCAGCATTTT. Its translation is CASREGRDQPQHF.